This TCR beta chain appears in the sequencing data of a study of OX40 agonist ivuxolimab in advanced cancers. About the research overall: The mean age was approximately 56 years, ranging from roughly 23 to 90, with 80% to 85% of participants male.

Trimming shortened V by 11 bases and J by 5 bases, and 22 bases separated the two germline ends. Germline V CDR1 and CDR2: MNHNY, SVGAGI (reference sequence). This CDR3 region has 15 residues. Data came from immunoSEQ multiplex PCR; TCRdb stores just in-frame clones and leaves some out. The data show around 82,000 clones, about 86% seen once. This TCR derives from an adult with an advanced solid tumor such as melanoma, head and neck, liver or kidney cancer. Sequencing was performed on CD4+ or CD8+ T cells sorted from blood, taken in a trial of the OX40 agonist ivuxolimab. The rearrangement uses TRBV6-6 and TRBJ1-5; tentatively, D is TRBD1 (5 bases). The CDR3, as DNA: TGTGCCGGATCAACCGGGAGACAGTACGATCAGCCCCAGCATTTT. Protein product: CAGSTGRQYDQPQHF.